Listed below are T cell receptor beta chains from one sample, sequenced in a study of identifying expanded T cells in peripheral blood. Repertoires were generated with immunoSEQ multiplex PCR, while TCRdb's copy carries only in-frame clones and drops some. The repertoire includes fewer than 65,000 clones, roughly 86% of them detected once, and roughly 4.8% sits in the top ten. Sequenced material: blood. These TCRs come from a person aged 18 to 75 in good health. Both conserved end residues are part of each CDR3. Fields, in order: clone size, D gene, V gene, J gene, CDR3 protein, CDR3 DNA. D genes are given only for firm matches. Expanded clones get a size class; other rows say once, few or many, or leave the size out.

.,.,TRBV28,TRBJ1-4,CASSFVSATNEKLFF,TGTGCCAGCAGTTTCGTGTCAGCAACTAATGAAAAACTGTTTTTT
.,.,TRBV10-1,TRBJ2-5,CASSGNREETQYF,TGCGCCAGCAGTGGAAATAGAGAAGAGACCCAGTACTTC
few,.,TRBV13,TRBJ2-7,CASSLGASVAYEQYF,TGTGCCAGCAGCTTAGGGGCTAGCGTCGCCTACGAGCAGTACTTC
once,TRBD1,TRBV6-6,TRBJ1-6,CASSAQGDSPLHF,TGTGCCAGCAGTGCGCAGGGGGATTCACCCCTCCACTTT
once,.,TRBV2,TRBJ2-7,CASASRGSYEQYF,TGTGCCAGCGCTTCCAGGGGATCCTACGAGCAGTACTTC
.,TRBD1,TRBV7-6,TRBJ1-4,CASSFRGANEKLFF,TGTGCCAGCAGCTTCAGGGGGGCTAATGAAAAACTGTTTTTT
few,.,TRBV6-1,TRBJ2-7,CASSDPGAVPRNEQYF,TGTGCCAGCAGTGACCCAGGGGCGGTCCCGAGAAACGAGCAGTACTTC
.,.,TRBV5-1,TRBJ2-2,CASQLGRGAGNTGELFF,TGCGCCAGCCAATTAGGCCGCGGGGCTGGGAACACCGGGGAGCTGTTTTTT
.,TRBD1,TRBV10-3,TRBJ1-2,CAISGGQGRDGYTF,TGTGCCATCAGTGGCGGACAGGGCCGGGATGGCTACACCTTC
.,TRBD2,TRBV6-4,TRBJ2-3,CASSGSGGGDTQYF,TGTGCCAGCAGTGGGAGCGGGGGAGGAGATACGCAGTATTTT
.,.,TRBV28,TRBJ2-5,CASSPQETQYF,TGTGCCAGCAGCCCACAGGAGACCCAGTACTTC
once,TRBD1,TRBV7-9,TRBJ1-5,CASSPGDRFNQPQHF,TGTGCCAGCAGCCCGGGGGACAGATTCAATCAGCCCCAGCATTTT
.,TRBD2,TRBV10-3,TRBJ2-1,CAISLAGSYNEQFF,TGTGCCATCAGTCTAGCGGGCTCCTACAATGAGCAGTTCTTC
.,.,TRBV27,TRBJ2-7,CASSLYRARNYEQYF,TGTGCCAGCAGTTTATACAGGGCCAGGAACTACGAGCAGTACTTC
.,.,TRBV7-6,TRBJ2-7,CASSFGPTSYEQYF,TGTGCCAGCAGCTTCGGCCCAACTTCCTACGAGCAGTACTTC
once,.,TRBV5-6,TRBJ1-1,CASSAVRATEAFF,TGTGCCAGCAGCGCCGTAAGGGCCACTGAAGCTTTCTTT
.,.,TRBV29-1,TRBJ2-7,CSAVGGGYEQYF,TGCAGCGCCGTGGGGGGAGGATACGAGCAGTACTTC
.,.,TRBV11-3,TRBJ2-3,CASSSRDTWDGTDTQYF,TGTGCCAGCAGCTCCAGGGACACCTGGGATGGCACAGATACGCAGTATTTT
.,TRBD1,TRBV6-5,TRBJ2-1,CASRRDSEQFF,TGTGCCAGCAGACGGGACAGTGAGCAGTTCTTC
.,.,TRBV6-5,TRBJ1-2,CASTTPGLGYGYTF,TGTGCCAGCACTACCCCGGGGCTTGGCTATGGCTACACCTTC
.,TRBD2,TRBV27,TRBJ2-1,CASSLSSAGGSANEQFF,TGTGCCAGCAGTTTATCTTCGGCGGGGGGCTCCGCCAATGAGCAGTTCTTC
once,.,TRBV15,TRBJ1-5,CATSSRTHRGNQPQHF,TGTGCCACCAGCAGCCGTACACATAGGGGAAATCAGCCCCAGCATTTT
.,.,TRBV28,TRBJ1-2,CASSASWGGYTF,TGTGCCAGCAGTGCTTCCTGGGGCGGCTACACCTTC
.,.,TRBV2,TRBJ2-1,CASSDLGRLNEQFF,TGTGCCAGCAGTGATTTGGGGCGCCTCAATGAGCAGTTCTTC
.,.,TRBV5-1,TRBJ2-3,CASSLGLVRDTQYF,TGCGCCAGCAGCTTGGGACTAGTCAGAGATACGCAGTATTTT